The sequence of this TCR beta chain was determined in a study of T cell responses to AZD1222 COVID-19 vaccine. Method: immunoSEQ multiplex PCR; TCRdb's copy keeps in-frame clones and lacks some. The sample has about 110,000 clones, about 91% seen once. With 7 bases removed from V and 0 bases from J, the gap between germline ends came to 9 bases. The CDR3 loop spans 14 amino acids. Germline assignment: CDR1 ENHRY and CDR2 SYGVKD. The chain combines TRBV10-3 with TRBJ2-2, with D hard to call. The receptor was isolated from an adult who received the AZD1222 COVID-19 vaccine. Material: peripheral blood, obtained 28 days after the second AZD1222 dose. The CDR3 nucleotides are TGTGCCATCACTCCAGGAGCGAACACCGGGGAGCTGTTTTTT. It translates to CAITPGANTGELFF.